These 10 T cell receptor beta chains share one sample of origin, sequenced in a study of blood T cell repertoires in COVID-19. The table came from immunoSEQ multiplex PCR; TCRdb's copy has only in-frame clones and leaves some out. The table records 240,000 or so clones, 80% to 90% of them present only once. Sample: peripheral blood. Receptors were obtained from a woman older than 75 with COVID-19, enrolled during active disease.

The chain recombines TRBV4-3 with TRBJ1-1; TRBD1 is a possible D gene (5 bases). Trimming removed 0 bases from V and 6 bases from J, with 8 bases in between. The CDR3 is made up of 13 amino acids. CDR1 and CDR2 from the germline V gene are LGHNA and YSLEER. The CDR3: CASSQERGAEAFF. As DNA, the CDR3 is TGCGCCAGCAGCCAAGAAAGGGGCGCTGAAGCTTTCTTT.

The CDR3 DNA reads TGTGCCAGCAGCCTGCCTATACCGGGACACCGGTTCTTC. It yields the protein CASSLPIPGHRFF. The chain links TRBV7-9 to TRBJ2-1, with D possibly TRBD1 on 6 matching bases. Germline V gene data show CDR1 as SEHNR and CDR2 as FQNEAQ (reference sequence). The CDR3 contains 13 residues. V was pared by 5 bases and J by 15 bases, with 20 bases between.

The chain carries TRBV18 and TRBJ2-1, with D perhaps TRBD2 (6 bases). Germline CDR1 reads KGHSH; CDR2 reads LQKENI. Trimming took 3 bases from V and 5 from J, leaving 20 bases between them. CDR3 length: 17 residues. CDR3 sequence: CASSPRAGGIVNNEQFF. Here the CDR3 DNA reads TGTGCCAGCTCACCGAGGGCTGGGGGGATCGTCAACAATGAGCAGTTCTTC.

The chain is built from TRBV24-1 and TRBJ2-3; 7 positions agree with TRBD1. The V gene's germline CDR1 is KGHDR and CDR2 SFDVKD. With 4 bases clipped from V and 3 bases from J, the junction kept 9 bases outside the gene matches. The CDR3 totals 16 residues. The CDR3 loop reads CATSEVTGSGTDTQYF. The CDR3 region has the DNA TGTGCCACCAGTGAAGTGACAGGGAGTGGGACAGATACGCAGTATTTT.

The gene calls are TRBV6-2 or TRBV6-3 and TRBJ1-1; TRBD1 is a possible D gene (5 bases). V lost 5 bases and J 0 bases, leaving 10 bases between the germline ends. The length of the CDR3 is 14 residues. CDR1 and CDR2 (germline): MNHEY, SVGEGT. In DNA, the CDR3 is TGTGCCAGCAGTGACGACAGACTGAACACTGAAGCTTTCTTT. Its translation is CASSDDRLNTEAFF.

The chain combines TRBV12-3 or TRBV12-4 with TRBJ2-2; D is uncertain. The CDR3 runs to 13 residues. With 6 bases removed from V and 1 base from J, the gap between germline ends came to 6 bases. The DNA for the CDR3 is TGTGCCAGCAGGGGCCAGAACACCGGGGAGCTGTTTTTT. Translation: CASRGQNTGELFF.

The rearrangement links TRBV11-2 to TRBJ1-2, with 7 bases lining up with TRBD1. J was trimmed by 3 bases and V by 1 base; bases with no gene match: 8. CDR1 is SGHAT, CDR2 FQNNGV, per germline. This CDR3 contains 16 residues. The chain's CDR3 is CASSLASPGGHYGYTF. The CDR3 DNA reads TGTGCCAGCAGCTTAGCCAGCCCAGGGGGGCACTATGGCTACACCTTC.

The rearrangement uses TRBV5-6 and TRBJ2-1; D gene uncertain. This CDR3 region has 15 residues. V was cut by 5 bases and J by 0 bases, with 12 bases left in between. Germline V gene sequence: CDR1 SGHDT, CDR2 YYEEEE. The CDR3 loop reads CASRTLLFSYNEQFF. CDR3 nucleotide sequence: TGTGCCAGCAGAACGCTATTATTCTCCTACAATGAGCAGTTCTTC.

The chain recombines TRBV5-1 with TRBJ1-6; 8 bases are a match to TRBD1. Per the germline V gene, CDR1 is SGHRS and CDR2 is YFSETQ. The CDR3 length is 15 residues. Trimming took 0 bases from V and 9 from J; bases not matched to a gene: 5. CDR3 coding DNA: TGCGCCAGCAGCTTGGCCGGACAGGGTGGTTCACCCCTCCACTTT. Its translation is CASSLAGQGGSPLHF.

The V and J genes are TRBV4-3 and TRBJ1-3, with a possible D match to TRBD1 (5 bases). Germline CDR1 is LGHNA and CDR2 is YSLEER. The CDR3 is 14 amino acids. V was clipped by 4 bases and J by 8 bases, with 15 bases between them. DNA of the CDR3: TGCGCCAGCAGCCGACAGACAGTTTTGGACACCATATATTTT. As protein: CASSRQTVLDTIYF.